A selection of T cell receptor beta chains follows, all from one sample in a study of CD8 T cells in Susac syndrome. One entry per CDR3 protein results from TCRdb running MiXCR on the immunoSEQ multiplex PCR reads. Found here are roughly 200,000 distinct CDR3 sequences, 90% to 95% of them singletons; the top ten hold under 0.12%. The sample taken for sequencing was CD4+ T cells from PBMCs. The receptors stem from a human donor in good health. Both conserved end residues are part of each CDR3. D genes are given only for firm matches. Only part of the rows carry a size: once, few, many, or a class if the clone is expanded.

D gene	clone size	V gene	J gene	CDR3 protein	CDR3 DNA
.	.	TRBV5-1	TRBJ2-1	CASSSLGGSIHNEQFF	TGCGCCAGCAGCTCTTTAGGGGGTTCGATCCACAATGAGCAGTTCTTC
.	.	TRBV12-5	TRBJ2-6	CASGLASSWDSGANVLTF	TGTGCTAGTGGTTTGGCCTCATCGTGGGACTCTGGGGCCAACGTCCTGACTTTC
TRBD1	.	TRBV23-1	TRBJ1-2	CASSLKRPYGTGAYYGYTF	TGCGCCAGCAGTCTCAAACGCCCCTACGGGACAGGAGCTTACTATGGCTACACCTTC
TRBD2	.	TRBV20-1	TRBJ2-1	CSAGRLAEHNEQFF	TGCAGTGCTGGAAGACTAGCAGAACACAATGAGCAGTTCTTC
.	.	TRBV2	TRBJ1-6	CASKSQANLHF	TGTGCCAGCAAGAGCCAAGCGAACCTCCACTTT
TRBD1	once	TRBV20-1	TRBJ2-5	CSARAMTGSQETQYF	TGCAGTGCTAGAGCGATGACAGGGAGCCAAGAGACCCAGTACTTC
.	.	TRBV9	TRBJ1-5	CASSVGAGDQPQHF	TGTGCCAGCAGCGTAGGCGCAGGGGACCAGCCCCAGCATTTT
.	.	TRBV7-3	TRBJ1-1	CASSLMGFTEAFF	TGTGCCAGCAGCTTAATGGGGTTCACTGAAGCTTTCTTT
TRBD1	.	TRBV20-1	TRBJ1-2	CSASTGDYGYTF	TGCAGTGCTAGTACAGGGGACTATGGCTACACCTTC
.	.	TRBV12-3/TRBV12-4	TRBJ1-2	CASKEVGRANYGYTF	TGTGCCAGCAAGGAGGTGGGCAGGGCGAACTATGGCTACACCTTC
.	.	TRBV27	TRBJ2-7	CASSSVDSGGEQYF	TGTGCCAGCAGCTCCGTGGACTCTGGGGGCGAGCAGTACTTC
TRBD1	.	TRBV12-5	TRBJ1-1	CASGFGAGGTEAFF	TGTGCTAGTGGTTTTGGGGCAGGGGGCACTGAAGCTTTCTTT
.	once	TRBV20-1	TRBJ2-2	CSADLGQRTGELFF	TGCAGTGCTGACCTTGGACAAAGGACCGGGGAGCTGTTTTTT
.	.	TRBV10-3	TRBJ2-2	CAIGGRDSNTGELFF	TGTGCCATCGGAGGAAGGGACTCGAACACCGGGGAGCTGTTTTTT
TRBD1	.	TRBV29-1	TRBJ1-3	CSADTGVGGNTIYF	TGCAGCGCAGACACAGGGGTCGGTGGAAACACCATATATTTT
.	.	TRBV19	TRBJ1-2	CASNPGSRVYGYTF	TGTGCCAGTAACCCGGGGTCTCGAGTCTATGGCTACACCTTC
TRBD2	.	TRBV20-1	TRBJ2-2	CSARAAGGPGTGELFF	TGCAGTGCTAGAGCCGCGGGGGGGCCGGGCACCGGGGAGCTGTTTTTT
.	.	TRBV20-1	TRBJ1-2	CSAGGQTNYGYTF	TGCAGTGCCGGTGGACAGACGAACTATGGCTACACCTTC
.	.	TRBV20-1	TRBJ2-7	CSASFPTGLAPEQYF	TGCAGTGCTAGTTTCCCTACCGGACTGGCTCCCGAGCAGTACTTC
.	.	TRBV9	TRBJ2-3	CASSLGMGDPASTDTQYF	TGTGCCAGCAGCTTGGGGATGGGGGACCCTGCTAGCACAGATACGCAGTATTTT
TRBD1	.	TRBV28	TRBJ1-2	CASTKGQAYGYTF	TGTGCCAGCACCAAGGGACAGGCCTATGGCTACACCTTC
TRBD1	.	TRBV29-1	TRBJ2-1	CSHGQGSYNEQFF	TGCAGCCACGGACAGGGGTCGTACAATGAGCAGTTCTTC
TRBD1	few	TRBV29-1	TRBJ2-3	CSVEETGIDTQYF	TGCAGCGTTGAAGAGACAGGGATTGATACGCAGTATTTT
.	.	TRBV24-1	TRBJ2-3	CATSDLRGAHTDTQYF	TGTGCCACCAGTGATCTGAGGGGGGCACACACAGATACGCAGTATTTT
TRBD2	.	TRBV7-9	TRBJ2-1	CASSFSSGGDLNEQFF	TGTGCCAGCAGCTTTTCTAGCGGGGGGGACCTCAATGAGCAGTTCTTC
TRBD1	.	TRBV24-1	TRBJ2-2	CATFRDRGTGELFF	TGTGCCACCTTCCGGGACAGGGGGACCGGGGAGCTGTTTTTT
TRBD1	.	TRBV19	TRBJ1-2	CASSPQTGEVNYGYTF	TGTGCCAGTAGTCCACAGACAGGGGAAGTCAACTATGGCTACACCTTC
.	.	TRBV7-2	TRBJ1-2	CASSSTLGGGGYTF	TGTGCCAGCAGCTCCACCTTGGGAGGAGGTGGCTACACCTTC